The 25 T cell receptor beta chains in this list originate from one sample, sequenced in a study of T cells after yellow fever vaccination. TCRdb used MiXCR to reprocess the 5' RACE reads, holding one entry per CDR3 protein. Of hundreds of thousands of distinct CDR3 sequences listed, roughly an eighth are singletons. Sequenced here: PBMCs, sampled on the day of the yellow fever booster vaccination. The origin of the receptors is a man younger than 45 who received the YFV17D yellow fever vaccine.

The chain employs TRBV28 and TRBJ2-7; 8 bases line up with TRBD1. The CDR3 sequence is 12 residues long. The V gene's germline CDR1 is MDHEN and CDR2 SYDVKM. Trimming cost V 7 bases and J 4 bases; bases outside gene matches: 3. This CDR3 is CASTRQGYEQYF. In nucleotides, the CDR3 is TGTGCCAGCACCAGACAGGGGTACGAGCAGTACTTC.

The genes are TRBV7-9 and TRBJ1-4; a possible D gene is TRBD1 (6 bases). Germline V lookup: CDR1 SEHNR, CDR2 FQNEAQ (reference sequence). V was clipped by 6 bases and J by 8 bases, with 10 bases between them. This CDR3 has 12 amino acids. The CDR3 DNA reads as TGTGCCAGCAGGGGAGGGACAGAAAAACTGTTTTTT. This encodes CASRGGTEKLFF.

The chain employs TRBV5-1 and TRBJ1-1; 8 bases are shared with TRBD1. The CDR3 runs 14 residues. V dropped 8 bases and J dropped 4; count of bases not matched to a gene: 10. Germline V gene lookup returns CDR1 SGHRS and CDR2 YFSETQ. For the CDR3, the DNA is TGCGCCAGTGCCCCCAGGGGGCAGGGCACTGAAGCTTTCTTT. It codes for CASAPRGQGTEAFF.

The V gene is TRBV5-5, the J gene TRBJ2-5; D possibly corresponds to TRBD2 (5 bases). This CDR3 region has 13 residues. The V and J ends lost 9 bases and 1 base respectively, with 13 bases between them. CDR1 is SGHKS and CDR2 is YYEKEE in the germline V gene (reference sequence). In DNA, the CDR3 is TGTGCCATGGGCCCCGGGGTCCAAGAGACCCAGTACTTC. It yields the protein CAMGPGVQETQYF. Using reference TRBV5-5 and TRBJ2-5 for the parts outside the CDR3, the full variable domain is DAGVTQSPTHLIKTRGQQVTLRCSPISGHKSVSWYQQVLGQGPQFIFQYYEKEERGRGNFPDRFSARQFPNYSSELNVNALLLGDSALYLCAMGPGVQETQYFGPGTRLLVL.

In regard to this clonotype: One end of the junction fails to match germline, which may point to a read error. The chain employs TRBV7-2 and TRBJ2-1; 10 bases match TRBD2. CDR1 and CDR2 (germline): SGHTA, FQGNSA. This CDR3 has 16 residues. The CDR3 sequence is CASSRLAGGSYKEQFF. The CDR3 nucleotides are TGTGCCAGCAGCCGACTAGCGGGTGGCTCCTACAAAGAGCAGTTCTTC.

The J gene is TRBJ2-6, the V gene TRBV18; D perhaps matches TRBD1 (5 bases). Germline V gene data show CDR1 as KGHSH and CDR2 as LQKENI. V lost 3 bases to trimming and J lost 3 bases, with 9 bases between them. The CDR3 is made up of 15 amino acids. CDR3 DNA sequence: TGTGCCAGCTCACCCGGCCAGGGTGGGGCCAACGTCCTGACTTTC. Amino acid sequence: CASSPGQGGANVLTF.

This clonotype appeared a few times. This sequence joins TRBV20-1 and TRBJ2-3; D is perhaps TRBD2 (5 bases). This CDR3 has 13 amino acids. CDR1 and CDR2 from the germline V gene are DFQATT and SNEGSKA (reference sequence). V gave up 4 bases and J gave up 5 bases, with 13 bases separating them. The CDR3 nucleotides read TGCAGTGCTATGCTGTTCGGGATAGATACGCAGTATTTT. Protein product: CSAMLFGIDTQYF.

The rearrangement joins TRBV5-1 to TRBJ2-7, with a weak D call TRBD2 (5 bases). CDR1 is SGHRS, CDR2 YFSETQ, per germline. The V end was cut by 0 bases, the J end by 3 bases, with 10 bases between. The CDR3 is 14 residues long. In nucleotides, the CDR3 is TGCGCCAGCAGCTTGGCCGCTGCGGGCTACGAGCAGTACTTC. Residues: CASSLAAAGYEQYF.

The genes are TRBV30 and TRBJ2-3; D may be TRBD1 (5 bases). The CDR3 consists of 14 residues. Germline lookup yields CDR1 GTSNPN and CDR2 SVGIG (reference sequence). Trimming took off 0 bases at V and 1 base at J, with 8 bases between the two ends. The CDR3, as DNA: TGTGCCTGGAGTGTAGGGGTGGGCACAGATACGCAGTATTTT. The encoded protein is CAWSVGVGTDTQYF.

V and J are TRBV6-1 and TRBJ2-1; D may be TRBD1 or TRBD2 (6 bases each). Germline V gene sequence: CDR1 MNHNS, CDR2 SASEGT. The V end was cut by 5 bases, the J end by 4 bases, with 15 bases between. The length of the CDR3 is 15 residues. For the CDR3, the DNA is TGTGCCAGCAGTAAGGGCGGGACAAGATACAATGAGCAGTTCTTC. Protein sequence: CASSKGGTRYNEQFF.

CDR3 amino acids: CASSFQLAGKNEQFF. The CDR3 DNA is TGCGCCAGCAGCTTTCAACTAGCGGGGAAGAATGAGCAGTTCTTC. This chain connects TRBV5-1 to TRBJ2-1; TRBD2 matches at 10 bases. Looked up from germline, CDR1 is SGHRS and CDR2 is YFSETQ. The ends lost 2 bases at V and 7 bases at J; junction bases unmatched: 6. The CDR3 extends over 15 amino acids. The entire variable domain, with the rest obtained from reference TRBV5-1 and TRBJ2-1, is as follows: KAGVTQTPRYLIKTRGQQVTLSCSPISGHRSVSWYQQTPGQGLQFLFEYFSETQRNKGNFPGRFSGRQFSNSRSEMNVSTLELGDSALYLCASSFQLAGKNEQFFGPGTRLTVL.

This clonotype was seen only a few times. The chain joins TRBV5-1 to TRBJ2-3; D is undetermined. V was trimmed by 1 base and J by 1 base, leaving 13 bases between them. The germline CDR1 and CDR2 sequences are SGHRS and YFSETQ. CDR3 length: 16 residues. The CDR3 loop reads CASSLRPDGGTDTQYF. The CDR3, as DNA: TGCGCCAGCAGCTTGCGTCCGGATGGGGGCACAGATACGCAGTATTTT.

This sequence joins TRBV29-1 and TRBJ2-7; the D gene is possibly TRBD2 (5 bases). Trimming removed 7 bases from V and 5 bases from J, with 27 bases in between. The CDR3 is 16 amino acids. Germline V gives CDR1 SQVTM, CDR2 ANQGSEA. In nucleotides, the CDR3 is TGCAGCGCCTCGGCAGGACTCGACGGGCTCTGGGACGAGCAGTACTTC. This sequence encodes CSASAGLDGLWDEQYF.

Only a few counts were recorded for this clonotype. This sequence joins TRBV11-2 and TRBJ2-3, with D tentatively TRBD1 (6 bases). The ends were cut back, 1 base at V and 8 bases at J, with 7 bases in the middle. The CDR3 runs 12 residues. CDR1 and CDR2 from the germline V gene are SGHAT and FQNNGV. CDR3 DNA sequence: TGTGCCAGCAGCTTAGGAGGGGGTACGCAGTATTTT. It encodes CASSLGGGTQYF.

The J gene is TRBJ2-3, the V gene TRBV12-3 or TRBV12-4, with D possibly being TRBD1 or TRBD2 (5 bases each). Trimming shortened V by 7 bases and J by 5 bases, and 16 bases separated the two germline ends. The CDR3 has 14 amino acids. CDR3 protein: CASTEGTPKDTQYF. The DNA for the CDR3 is TGTGCCAGCACCGAAGGGACGCCCAAAGATACGCAGTATTTT.

The table lists this clonotype with a few counts. V usage is TRBV7-2 and J usage is TRBJ2-7; 13 positions match TRBD2. With V trimmed by 5 bases and J by 2 bases, 6 bases remained unmatched. The CDR3 is made up of 16 amino acids. Germline V gene sequence: CDR1 SGHTA, CDR2 FQGNSA. The CDR3 nucleotides are TGTGCCAGCAGCCTGGAAGGGACTAGCGGGACCTACGAGCAGTACTTC. It is translated as CASSLEGTSGTYEQYF. The full variable domain, its missing parts supplied by reference TRBV7-2 and TRBJ2-7, is GAGVSQSPSNKVTEKGKDVELRCDPISGHTALYWYRQSLGQGLEFLIYFQGNSAPDKSGLPSDRFSAERTGGSVSTLTIQRTQQEDSAVYLCASSLEGTSGTYEQYFGPGTRLTVT.

The table lists this clonotype with a few counts. The rearrangement uses TRBV4-2 and TRBJ2-7; 8 bases map to TRBD2. The junction had 11 bases not matched to a gene; V was cut back by 7 bases and J by 6 bases. Germline assignment: CDR1 LGHNA and CDR2 YNFKEQ. The CDR3 runs to 14 residues. CDR3 DNA: TGTGCCAGCACCCAGAGGTCGGGAGGGGCCGAGCAGTACTTC. Its translation: CASTQRSGGAEQYF.

This clonotype was seen a handful of times. CDR3 residues: CASSLTGTVNEQFF. In DNA, the CDR3 is TGCGCCAGCAGCTTAACCGGGACAGTGAATGAGCAGTTCTTC. The chain links TRBV5-1 to TRBJ2-1; 7 bases match TRBD1. V lost 2 bases and J lost 7; bases outside the gene matches: 6. Germline assignment: CDR1 SGHRS and CDR2 YFSETQ. This CDR3 has 14 residues.

The rearrangement uses TRBV27 and TRBJ2-7; the D gene is possibly TRBD2 (6 bases). Germline loops: CDR1 MNHEY, CDR2 SMNVEV (reference sequence). The V and J ends lost 6 bases and 4 bases respectively, with 25 bases between them. The CDR3 is 17 residues long. CDR3 nucleotides: TGTGCCAGCAGAAAAGGAGGGCAGAGACTTTTTATGTACGAGCAGTACTTC. Translation gives CASRKGGQRLFMYEQYF.

The V gene is TRBV5-1, the J gene TRBJ1-1, with no clear D. CDR1 SGHRS and CDR2 YFSETQ come from the germline V gene. The CDR3 is 13 amino acids. Trimming cost V 0 bases and J 12 bases, with 15 bases left between them. CDR3 coding DNA: TGCGCCAGCAGCTTGGGAGATGGGCGGAGGACTTTCTTT. Protein product: CASSLGDGRRTFF.

This clonotype has a handful of counts. This chain connects TRBV7-9 to TRBJ1-6; no clear D gene. This CDR3 is 14 amino acids long. V lost 1 base to trimming and J lost 8 bases, with 9 bases between them. Looked up from germline, CDR1 is SEHNR and CDR2 is FQNEAQ (reference sequence). DNA of the CDR3: TGTGCCAGCAGCTTAGTGATCCTGGATTCACCCCTCCACTTT. This translates into CASSLVILDSPLHF.

The DNA for the CDR3 is TGTGCCAGCACCGACGACAAGCTCGGTACGGGGTACGAGCAGTACTTC. Translating gives CASTDDKLGTGYEQYF. The chain couples TRBV12-3 or TRBV12-4 to TRBJ2-7, with D possibly being TRBD2 (5 bases). The CDR3 runs to 16 residues. V was cut by 7 bases and J by 4 bases, with 23 bases left in between.

This clonotype was observed a handful of times. The chain recombines TRBV25-1 with TRBJ2-1, with no clear D. The V and J ends lost 3 bases and 8 bases respectively, with 8 bases between them. This CDR3 has 12 residues. Germline V lookup: CDR1 MGHDK, CDR2 SYGVNS. The DNA of the CDR3 is TGTGCCAGCAGTGACCCATGGGATGAGCAGTTCTTC. Translating it yields CASSDPWDEQFF.

This clonotype was observed a handful of times. The chain joins TRBV12-3 or TRBV12-4 to TRBJ2-2; D gene uncertain. Deletions cut 7 bases from V and 8 bases from J, with 8 bases between. The CDR3 loop spans 11 amino acids. CDR3 nucleotides: TGTGCCAGCAAAAAAAGGGGGGAGCTGTTTTTT. Its protein product is CASKKRGELFF.

This clonotype has a count of ten or more. The chain employs TRBV7-2 and TRBJ2-5; no clear D. The V end lost 2 bases, the J end lost 3 bases, and 13 bases lay between the germline ends. Germline CDR1 SGHTA, CDR2 FQGNSA. The CDR3 is made up of 15 amino acids. CDR3 sequence: CASSLRLAREETQYF. In DNA form, the CDR3 reads TGTGCCAGCAGCTTAAGGTTGGCTAGGGAAGAGACCCAGTACTTC.